This entry concerns a single T cell receptor (beta chain). Its specific antigen is unknown. At one end the junction does not follow the germline gene, possibly because of a read error. The library was prepared using 5' RACE. Sequencing was carried out with an Illumina HiSeq 2500. The second PCR ran for roughly 7 to 12 cycles and used a J-beta primer mix along with a sample-barcoded 5' primer. A template-switch 5' adaptor carrying 12 random nucleotides introduced a unique molecular identifier onto each TCR beta cDNA molecule. Each sample yielded at least 2.5 million CDR3-containing paired-end reads. The Mint cDNA synthesis kit, primed by a TRBC-specific oligonucleotide, was used to synthesize first-strand cDNA from all RNA. After uracil-DNA glycosylase treatment, a first 18-cycle PCR used universal primers M1SS and BC2_uni_R on all cDNA. The study's own analysis went as follows. For normalization, 1 million high-quality reads, each with a distinct molecular identifier, were randomly selected from each sample. Reads with shared molecular identifiers were discarded instead of being binned into consensus sequences. CDR3 identification, clonotype clustering and error correction used MiTCR with a Q25 quality threshold and the strictest error-elimination algorithm. Lower-bound total TCR beta diversity was estimated with a nonparametric unseen species model using Euler transformation. The public sequencing data were trimmed at Q25 with fastp and processed into clonotypes with MiXCR by TCRdb, which kept only in-frame beta chains. Rows are combined by CDR3 protein, so each entry shows the most common genes and DNA. The V and J calls here are based on TCRdb, not the publication. A total of around 850,000 distinct CDR3 sequences appear in this sample, around 36% of them only once. Around 13% of the sample is held by the ten biggest clonotypes.

The data are from a study of blood T cells in healthy people across ages (dated by TCRdb to the mid-2010s). For context, the study as a whole: In model experiments, roughly one uniquely barcoded TCR beta cDNA molecule per two T cells was captured by template switching. The study measured age-related changes in TCR beta repertoire diversity using deep sequencing normalized with unique cDNA molecular identifiers. The donors were divided into four age groups: young (average roughly 15 years), middle-aged (under 40), aged (approximately 59) and long-lived (around 87). Two additional independent replicas of 1 million unique cDNA reads from the same blood draw were analyzed for two donors (one aged 18 to 29 and one aged 80 or older). To avoid experimental bias, donors of different ages were distributed randomly across sequencing lanes. General study outcomes and caveats: The percentage of naive T cells measured by flow cytometry correlated strongly with observed TCR beta diversity. Because profiling used bulk unsorted PBMCs, naive and antigen-experienced compartments could not be compared conclusively. Compared with the aged group, the long-lived group had more naive CD4+ T cells, fewer expanded clones and increased TCR diversity, suggesting age selection. Observed TCR beta diversity per million T cells fell roughly linearly with age, and a significant reduction was already apparent by age about 43. Because the CMV infection status of the donors was unknown, age-related changes in expanded clonotypes may potentially have been confounded. Total diversity estimates from one million sequenced T cells were considered lower bounds and underestimates.

The 39 donors, aged roughly 6 to 100 years, were systemically healthy Caucasian individuals from Russia. Around 10 milliliters of peripheral blood were collected from each donor into EDTA-treated Vacutainer tubes. Ficoll-Paque density-gradient centrifugation was used to isolate PBMCs, with at least 6.5 million per sample. Trizol reagent was used to extract total RNA from PBMCs, with at least 5 micrograms per sample. For every donor, flow cytometry on a PBMC aliquot measured the percentage of naive CD45RAhigh/CD27high T cells. The sequence came from a man aged 18 to 29 in good health. Source material: blood.

The CDR3 region: CAGRDGNEELFF. The sequence in DNA is TGTGCCGGCCGGGACGGCAATGAAGAACTGTTTTTT. The chain is encoded by TRBV25-1 joined to TRBJ1-4; 5 matching bases give a weak D call of TRBD1. The CDR3 sequence holds 12 residues, the cysteine and phenylalanine included. The only DNA kept is the CDR3, 36 bases in frame from the first base. The germline V gene sets CDR1 to MGHDK and CDR2 to SYGVNS.